Below, one T cell receptor (beta chain) is given with its context. The CDR3 contains 17 residues. Trimming pared 3 bases from V and 2 bases from J, leaving 20 bases between. Germline CDR1 LNHDA, CDR2 SQIVND (reference sequence). These data belong to a study of control samples from healthy donors and cancer patients. Libraries were prepared by immunoSEQ multiplex PCR; TCRdb keeps only in-frame clonotypes and omits some of them. Of more than 110,000 clones in the sample, over 85% were seen once. The chain recombines TRBV19 with TRBJ2-7; possible D gene TRBD2, 6 bases. Sequencing was performed on blood. The origin of this receptor is a man aged 25-40 years in good health. The CDR3 DNA follows: TGTGCCAGTAGTATCAGATCCTTCGGGGGTCCTACCTACGAGCAGTACTTC. It is translated as CASSIRSFGGPTYEQYF.